What follows describes a single TCR beta chain. Its cognate antigen is unknown. This sample also contains other DNA sequences that code for the same CDR3. These data originate in a study of shared clonotypes between healthy human individuals. Whole-study context: Sampling drew on donors who were two women and three men aged 18 to 49.

The naive CD8 population came from CD45RO-negative cells selected for CCR7, without terminally differentiated effector memory CD45RA+ cells. Here immunoSEQ multiplex PCR was the method, and the copy in TCRdb shows in-frame clones only, minus some. The data show around 2.1 million clones, approximately 94% seen once. Points from the study as a whole: Non-shared clonotypes displayed generation probabilities falling below those of clonotypes present in all four donors. Estimated richness values were generally larger in naive subsets than in memory subsets. Large depth notwithstanding, sorted-subset sequencing proved incomplete by rarefaction.

This CDR3 spans 12 amino acids. The germline gives CDR1 MNHEY, CDR2 SMNVEV (reference sequence). Trimming shortened V by 4 bases and J by 4 bases, and 8 bases separated the two germline ends. This clonotype was obtained from a man younger than 30 in good health. Some clones in this sample may be carry-over from other donors' samples. The chain combines TRBV27 with TRBJ2-7; D may correspond to TRBD1 or TRBD2 (5 bases each). Sequences were obtained from naive CD8+ T cells from PBMCs. The DNA of the CDR3 is TGTGCCAGCAGTTGGGACGGGTACGAGCAGTACTTC. Its protein product is CASSWDGYEQYF.